This is a list of T cell receptor beta chains from one sample in a study of T-cell memory formation after mild COVID-19. TCRdb itself ran the 5' RACE reads through MiXCR, one entry per CDR3 protein. The sample has over 95,000 distinct CDR3 sequences, 20% to 25% seen once. Sequenced: PBMCs or a T cell subset sorted from them (not recorded which). These receptor sequences come from a man between 18 and 35 years old who had mild COVID-19 (a few samples of this study predate the infection). Cell type and time point are not known. The CDR3 runs from the conserved cysteine through the conserved F or W. Each record gives: CDR3 length, J gene, V gene, D gene, clone size, CDR3 protein, CDR3 DNA. The D gene is left open where the match is weak. Rows may omit the clone size; those that give it use once, few, many or a size class.

17 | TRBJ2-3 | TRBV29-1 | TRBD1 | - | CSVESDRGPSSTDTQYF | TGCAGCGTTGAATCGGACAGGGGGCCTTCCAGCACAGATACGCAGTATTTT
11 | TRBJ1-1 | TRBV6-1 | - | - | CATDRASEAFF | TGTGCCACCGACAGAGCGTCGGAGGCTTTCTTT
14 | TRBJ2-1 | TRBV29-1 | TRBD1 | few | CSAVEHQGAYEQFF | TGCAGCGCGGTGGAACACCAGGGGGCCTATGAGCAGTTCTTC
14 | TRBJ2-5 | TRBV10-3 | TRBD1 | - | CAISDDRGQETQYF | TGTGCCATCAGTGACGACAGGGGGCAAGAGACCCAGTACTTC
15 | TRBJ2-5 | TRBV6-6 | - | - | CASSYIGVGVETQYF | TGTGCCAGCAGTTACATCGGGGTAGGGGTAGAGACCCAGTACTTC
12 | TRBJ1-1 | TRBV30 | - | - | CAWGLAGLGAFF | TGTGCCTGGGGACTCGCAGGTCTAGGAGCTTTCTTT
12 | TRBJ2-3 | TRBV20-1 | - | many | CSARGSTDTQYF | TGCAGTGCTCGGGGGAGCACAGATACGCAGTATTTT
15 | TRBJ2-3 | TRBV7-2 | TRBD2 | - | CASSSVAGVGDTQYF | TGTGCCAGCAGCTCCGTAGCGGGGGTGGGAGATACGCAGTATTTT
13 | TRBJ2-5 | TRBV28 | TRBD2 | - | CASGTSGEETQYF | TGTGCCAGCGGGACTAGCGGGGAGGAGACCCAGTACTTC
18 | TRBJ2-2 | TRBV5-1 | TRBD2 | - | CASSSGTSGQEDTGELFF | TGCGCCAGCAGCAGTGGGACTAGCGGGCAAGAGGACACCGGGGAGCTGTTTTTT
10 | TRBJ2-7 | TRBV2 | - | - | CASRGTHQYF | TGTGCCAGCAGAGGGACTCATCAGTACTTC
14 | TRBJ2-3 | TRBV7-3 | - | few | CASSDDRNTDTQYF | TGTGCCAGCAGCGATGACAGGAACACAGATACGCAGTATTTT
16 | TRBJ2-5 | TRBV7-8 | - | few | CASSFLGGDNPGTQYF | TGTGCCAGCAGCTTCTTGGGGGGAGACAATCCCGGGACCCAGTACTTC
18 | TRBJ2-2 | TRBV5-1 | TRBD2 | - | CASSHRHADRGGTGELFF | TGCGCCAGCAGCCACCGACACGCCGACCGGGGGGGGACCGGGGAGCTGTTTTTT
16 | TRBJ1-1 | TRBV9 | - | few | CASSEAPFFDRTEAFF | TGTGCCAGCAGCGAGGCCCCCTTTTTCGACAGGACTGAAGCTTTCTTT
15 | TRBJ2-1 | TRBV7-3 | TRBD1 | - | CASSLRQGTYNEQFF | TGTGCCAGCAGCTTAAGACAGGGAACCTACAATGAGCAGTTCTTC
14 | TRBJ2-7 | TRBV6-1 | TRBD2 | - | CASTQGGYTYEQYF | TGTGCCAGCACTCAGGGAGGGTATACCTACGAGCAGTACTTC
15 | TRBJ2-6 | TRBV6-4 | - | many | CASSDSKSGANVLTF | TGTGCCAGCAGTGACTCGAAATCTGGGGCCAACGTCCTGACTTTC
13 | TRBJ2-7 | TRBV10-3 | TRBD1 | few | CAIKLGQGYEQYF | TGTGCCATCAAACTGGGACAGGGCTACGAGCAGTACTTC
16 | TRBJ2-3 | TRBV14 | - | - | CASSHLGGTSTDTQYF | TGTGCCAGCAGCCATTTAGGGGGGACTAGCACAGATACGCAGTATTTT
15 | TRBJ2-7 | TRBV6-2/TRBV6-3 | TRBD1 | few | CASNTGTGLSYEQYF | TGTGCCAGCAATACCGGGACAGGGCTCTCCTACGAGCAGTACTTC
14 | TRBJ1-2 | TRBV7-3 | - | - | CASSLTGGAAGYTF | TGTGCCAGCAGCTTAACAGGGGGGGCTGCGGGCTACACCTTC
13 | TRBJ2-5 | TRBV28 | - | many | CASRPGGGETQYF | TGTGCCAGCAGGCCTGGAGGGGGAGAGACCCAGTACTTC
17 | TRBJ2-3 | TRBV6-6 | - | few | CASSEGLNQDGTDTQYF | TGTGCCAGCAGTGAAGGCCTCAACCAGGACGGCACAGATACGCAGTATTTT
12 | TRBJ1-1 | TRBV9 | - | - | CASSVGATEAFF | TGTGCCAGCAGCGTAGGGGCAACTGAAGCTTTCTTT
16 | TRBJ2-6 | TRBV12-3/TRBV12-4 | - | - | CASSTPTGSGANVLTF | TGTGCCAGCAGTACCCCGACAGGCTCTGGGGCCAACGTCCTGACTTTC
17 | TRBJ2-2 | TRBV4-3 | - | few | CASSQDGGAPATGELFF | TGCGCCAGCAGCCAAGATGGGGGGGCCCCCGCCACCGGGGAGCTGTTTTTT
11 | TRBJ2-1 | TRBV11-2 | - | - | CASSPQHEQFF | TGTGCCAGCAGCCCGCAACATGAGCAGTTCTTC
16 | TRBJ2-3 | TRBV20-1 | - | - | CSANGGRTIRTDTQYF | TGCAGTGCTAACGGGGGCCGCACAATCCGCACAGATACGCAGTATTTT
15 | TRBJ2-4 | TRBV5-6 | - | - | CASSPKTGAKNIQYF | TGTGCCAGCAGCCCAAAGACAGGCGCCAAAAACATTCAGTACTTC
14 | TRBJ2-1 | TRBV7-2 | TRBD2 | - | CASSPVGGDYEQFF | TGTGCCAGCAGCCCAGTTGGGGGGGATTATGAGCAGTTCTTC
16 | TRBJ2-1 | TRBV15 | - | - | CATSNLTVDSFNEQFF | TGTGCCACCAGCAACCTCACAGTGGACAGTTTCAATGAGCAGTTCTTC
13 | TRBJ2-7 | TRBV20-1 | - | - | CSALSPGAYEQYF | TGCAGTGCTCTCTCTCCGGGCGCCTACGAGCAGTACTTC
13 | TRBJ2-2 | TRBV27 | - | - | CASSWTVTGELFF | TGTGCCAGCAGTTGGACGGTGACCGGGGAGCTGTTTTTT
16 | TRBJ1-4 | TRBV7-2 | TRBD1 | many | CASSLEPRGLDEKLFF | TGTGCCAGCAGCTTAGAGCCCAGGGGGCTGGATGAAAAACTGTTTTTT
11 | TRBJ1-2 | TRBV5-4 | - | few | CASSLGGLGTF | TGTGCCAGCAGCTTGGGGGGGCTCGGCACCTTC
13 | TRBJ1-1 | TRBV6-2/TRBV6-3 | - | - | CAISRGVKTEAFF | TGTGCCATTTCCCGGGGGGTAAAGACTGAAGCTTTCTTT
14 | TRBJ2-1 | TRBV7-6 | - | few | CASSLGGLYNEQFF | TGTGCCAGCAGCTTGGGAGGCTTATACAATGAGCAGTTCTTC
12 | TRBJ1-1 | TRBV7-9 | - | - | CASSLYHTEAFF | TGTGCCAGCAGCTTATACCACACTGAAGCTTTCTTT
16 | TRBJ1-2 | TRBV7-6 | TRBD1 | - | CASSLGGTGGDYGYTF | TGTGCCAGCAGCTTAGGCGGGACAGGGGGTGACTATGGCTACACCTTC
10 | TRBJ1-1 | TRBV25-1 | - | - | CASGSGGAFF | TGTGCCTCAGGGAGTGGTGGAGCTTTCTTT
12 | TRBJ1-1 | TRBV4-1 | - | few | CASSHGGGQAFF | TGCGCCAGCAGTCATGGCGGGGGGCAAGCTTTCTTT
13 | TRBJ2-6 | TRBV6-2/TRBV6-3 | - | - | CASKVAGANVLTF | TGTGCCAGCAAGGTGGCTGGGGCCAACGTCCTGACTTTC